One and the same sample provided the 8 T cell receptor beta chains below, sequenced in a study of T cell responses to AZD1222 COVID-19 vaccine. The protocol was immunoSEQ multiplex PCR, while the TCRdb copy is restricted to in-frame clones and leaves out a portion. The table records tens of thousands of clones, under 95% of them present only once. The material was peripheral blood, obtained on day 0 of MenACWY control vaccination. The receptors were sampled from an adult in good health.

V gene TRBV29-1 combines with J gene TRBJ2-1, with TRBD2 matching 11 bases. There are 15 residues in the CDR3. Germline-derived CDR1 and CDR2 are SQVTM and ANQGSEA. V lost 6 bases and J lost 0; bases outside the gene matches: 4. The CDR3 here is CSVVAGGSSYNEQFF. The CDR3 DNA is TGCAGCGTCGTAGCGGGAGGGAGCTCCTACAATGAGCAGTTCTTC.

The chain couples TRBV24-1 to TRBJ1-2; D perhaps matches TRBD1 (5 bases). Trimming stripped 3 bases from V and 8 bases from J, with 12 bases between. The V gene's germline CDR1 is KGHDR and CDR2 SFDVKD. The CDR3 sequence is 13 residues long. CDR3 sequence reads: CATSDQQAQGYTF. The CDR3, as DNA: TGTGCCACCAGTGATCAACAGGCTCAGGGCTACACCTTC.

This clone was recorded a few times. The chain uses TRBV19 and TRBJ2-1; 10 bases are shared with TRBD2. V lost 6 bases, J lost 3 bases, and 5 bases stayed unmatched. The CDR3 totals 15 residues. Germline CDR1 LNHDA, CDR2 SQIVND (reference sequence). The CDR3 nucleotides are TGTGCCAGTAGCCCCGGACTAGCGGACTACAATGAGCAGTTCTTC. Translating it yields CASSPGLADYNEQFF.

The rearrangement uses TRBV3-1 (or the pseudogene TRBV3-2) and TRBJ2-7; D is uncertain. This CDR3 region has 13 residues. Germline CDR1 is LGHDT and CDR2 is YNNKEL (reference sequence). V lost 0 bases and J 5 bases, leaving 8 bases between the germline ends. The CDR3 nucleotides read TGTGCCAGCAGCCAAGATAGAAGACACGAGCAGTACTTC. It translates to CASSQDRRHEQYF.

This clone was seen only once. At one of its ends the junction is not consistent with the germline gene, which may arise from a read error. V and J are TRBV9 and TRBJ1-2; D possibly corresponds to TRBD1 (6 bases). This CDR3 is 14 amino acids long. CDR1 is SGDLS, CDR2 YYNGEE, per germline. The CDR3 spells CAGSADGGAYGYTF. In nucleotides, the CDR3 is TGTGCCGGCAGCGCGGACGGGGGCGCCTATGGCTACACCTTC.

This chain uses TRBV23-1 with TRBJ2-1, with D maybe TRBD2 (6 bases). TRBV23-1 is an ORF; its function is uncertain. The V gene lost 1 base and the J gene lost 9 bases, with 13 bases spanning the gap. The CDR3 has 14 amino acids. The CDR3 here is CASSQLPGVIEQFF. The CDR3 bases are TGCGCCAGCAGTCAATTACCGGGGGTTATTGAGCAGTTCTTC.

This chain links TRBV20-1 with TRBJ1-6; 8 bases are shared with TRBD1. The CDR3 totals 18 residues. Trimming at V came to 3 bases and at J to 8 bases, leaving 18 bases not matched to a gene. The V gene's germline CDR1 is DFQATT and CDR2 SNEGSKA (reference sequence). DNA of the CDR3: TGCAGTGCTAGTTTGCGTCAGGGGGCAGGGTCGGGTCATTCACCCCTCCACTTT. Protein product: CSASLRQGAGSGHSPLHF.

This sequence joins TRBV28 and TRBJ2-3, with 14 bases matching TRBD2. Germline lookup yields CDR1 MDHEN and CDR2 SYDVKM. After removal of 3 bases from V and 3 bases from J, the junction contained 2 bases not matched to a gene. The length of the CDR3 is 16 residues. This CDR3 reads CASSLGLAGVTDTQYF. The CDR3 nucleotides read TGTGCCAGCAGTTTGGGACTAGCGGGAGTAACAGATACGCAGTATTTT.